What follows are 8 T cell receptor beta chains derived from one specimen sequenced in a study of T cell repertoires in cytomegalovirus infection. TCRdb re-called the reads with MiXCR, one entry per CDR3 protein. The sample records about 830,000 distinct CDR3 sequences, less than 35% being singletons. These receptors' targets are unknown. This specimen consisted of cultured CD8+ T cells from PBMCs, obtained from culture after CMV antigen stimulation. These receptors all stem from a human donor in good health (CMV status not recorded). Some clones in this sample may be carry-over from other donors' samples.

This clonotype was seen only a few times. V usage is TRBV19 and J usage is TRBJ1-2, with D uncertain. The CDR3 is 16 amino acids. The germline V and J ends were trimmed by 7 bases and 7 bases, with 25 bases remaining between them. In germline, CDR1 is LNHDA, CDR2 SQIVND (reference sequence). Here the CDR3 reads CASIGGPRGRYGGYTF. Written as DNA, the CDR3 is TGTGCCAGTATAGGAGGACCCAGAGGAAGATATGGTGGCTACACCTTC. Together with reference TRBV19 and TRBJ1-2, the CDR3 gives the full variable domain: DGGITQSPKYLFRKEGQNVTLSCEQNLNHDAMYWYRQDPGQGLRLIYYSQIVNDFQKGDIAEGYSVSREKKESFPLTVTSAQKNPTAFYLCASIGGPRGRYGGYTFGSGTRLTVV.

This clonotype was found once. The J gene is TRBJ1-4, the V gene TRBV7-3; D is unresolved. V shed 8 bases and J shed 4 bases, with 14 bases lying between them. The CDR3 covers 14 residues. Germline V gene lookup returns CDR1 SGHTA and CDR2 FQGTGA. The CDR3 protein is CASAMGPYNEKLFF. The CDR3 DNA sequence: TGTGCCAGCGCGATGGGTCCCTATAATGAAAAACTGTTTTTT.

This clonotype appeared once. J is TRBJ2-7 and V is TRBV7-9; no definite D call. Germline loops: CDR1 SEHNR, CDR2 FQNEAQ (reference sequence). This CDR3 has 14 amino acids. V was clipped by 3 bases and J by 6 bases, with 15 bases between them. In DNA form, the CDR3 reads TGTGCCAGCAGCTTTTCGAGTAGGGTGGGCGAGCAGTACGTC. Translated: CASSFSSRVGEQYV.

The CDR3: CASSHRTSGVTSYNEQFF. In DNA, the CDR3 is TGCGCCAGCAGCCACAGGACTAGCGGGGTAACCTCCTACAATGAGCAGTTCTTC. The V and J genes are TRBV4-1 and TRBJ2-1; TRBD2 matches at 12 bases. Trimming took 3 bases from V and 0 from J; bases not matched to a gene: 6. Germline V gene data show CDR1 as MGHRA and CDR2 as YSYEKL. This CDR3 contains 18 residues.

The chain links TRBV15 to TRBJ1-1; no definite D call. The CDR3 covers 15 residues. V shed 1 base and J shed 0 bases, with 9 bases lying between them. CDR1 is LNHNV, CDR2 YYDKDF, per germline (reference sequence). The CDR3 here is CATSRAGTLNTEAFF. CDR3 in DNA: TGTGCCACCAGCAGAGCGGGCACTTTGAACACTGAAGCTTTCTTT.

The V and J genes are TRBV20-1 and TRBJ2-7; D is possibly TRBD1 (5 bases). V was clipped by 6 bases and J by 2 bases, with 17 bases between them. The CDR3 sequence is 14 residues long. Looked up from germline, CDR1 is DFQATT and CDR2 is SNEGSKA (reference sequence). The CDR3 loop is CSASRTLGAYEQYF. For the CDR3, the DNA is TGCAGTGCCTCGAGAACCCTAGGGGCCTACGAGCAGTACTTC.

This rearrangement joins TRBV27 to TRBJ1-2; D is perhaps TRBD1 (5 bases). The V gene lost 5 bases and the J gene lost 6 bases, with 13 bases spanning the gap. Germline CDR1 and CDR2: MNHEY and SMNVEV (reference sequence). The CDR3 length is 13 residues. The CDR3 coding sequence is TGTGCCAGCAGTGCGAACCTCAGGGATGGCTACACCTTC. Its protein is CASSANLRDGYTF.

The rearrangement uses TRBV10-3 and TRBJ1-2; 7 positions match TRBD1. Germline values: CDR1 ENHRY, CDR2 SYGVKD. CDR3 length: 16 residues. V dropped 4 bases and J dropped 3; count of bases not matched to a gene: 11. CDR3 residues: CAISGGQFSGDYGYTF. DNA for the CDR3: TGTGCCATCAGTGGGGGACAGTTTTCGGGGGACTATGGCTACACCTTC.